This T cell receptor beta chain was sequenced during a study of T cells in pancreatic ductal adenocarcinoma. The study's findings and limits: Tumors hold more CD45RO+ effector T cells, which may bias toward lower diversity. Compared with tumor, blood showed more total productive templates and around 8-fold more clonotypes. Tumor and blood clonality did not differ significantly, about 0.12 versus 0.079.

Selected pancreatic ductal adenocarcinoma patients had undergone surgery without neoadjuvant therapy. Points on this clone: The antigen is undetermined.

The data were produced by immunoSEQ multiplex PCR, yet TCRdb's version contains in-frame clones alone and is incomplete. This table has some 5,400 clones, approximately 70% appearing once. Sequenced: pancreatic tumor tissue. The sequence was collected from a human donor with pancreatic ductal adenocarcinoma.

CDR3 amino acids: CASSFRDRNTEAFF. The CDR3, as DNA: TGTGCCAGCAGTTTCCGGGACAGGAACACTGAAGCTTTCTTT. V gene TRBV6-6 combines with J gene TRBJ1-1, with TRBD1 matching 7 bases. V was pared by 4 bases and J by 1 base, with 3 bases of the junction left unmatched. This CDR3 is 14 amino acids long. Germline loops: CDR1 MNHNY, CDR2 SVGAGI (reference sequence).